Presented here are 24 T cell receptor beta chains from one specimen sequenced in a study of PD-1 blockade in classical Hodgkin lymphoma. TCRdb's table, derived via immunoSEQ multiplex PCR, lists solely in-frame clones and lacks some. The sample gives 25,000 to 35,000 clones, around four fifths of which show up once; 20% to 25% is in the top ten. Patients all relapsed after autologous stem cell transplantation, and there was variation in brentuximab vedotin exposure. The source was peripheral blood mononuclear cells (PBMCs), collected before the second cycle of nivolumab. The source is a human donor with classical Hodgkin lymphoma.

This sequence joins TRBV7-9 and TRBJ1-2, with D unclear. The CDR3 length is 14 residues. Germline V gene lookup returns CDR1 SEHNR and CDR2 FQNEAQ (reference sequence). The ends were cut back, 1 base at V and 5 bases at J, with 11 bases in the middle. Here the CDR3 DNA reads TGTGCCAGCAGCTTAGAGTCGGGGAAGTATGGCTACACCTTC. It is translated as CASSLESGKYGYTF.

The V and J genes are TRBV5-4 and TRBJ2-2, with 7 bases matching TRBD1. Trimming took 4 bases from V and 0 from J; bases not matched to a gene: 6. The CDR3 has 16 amino acids. Germline assignment: CDR1 SGHNT and CDR2 YYREEE (reference sequence). The CDR3 region is CASSQNRGSNTGELFF. DNA of the CDR3: TGTGCCAGCAGCCAAAACAGGGGATCGAACACCGGGGAGCTGTTTTTT. Full variable domain (rest looked up from reference TRBV5-4 and TRBJ2-2): ETGVTQSPTHLIKTRGQQVTLRCSSQSGHNTVSWYQQALGQGPQFIFQYYREEENGRGNFPPRFSGLQFPNYSSELNVNALELDDSALYLCASSQNRGSNTGELFFGEGSRLTVL.

The chain uses TRBV7-9 and TRBJ1-4; D ambiguous. CDR1 and CDR2 from the germline V gene are SEHNR and FQNEAQ (reference sequence). V was pared by 3 bases and J by 1 base, with 6 bases between. This CDR3 is 14 amino acids long. Here the CDR3 DNA reads TGTGCCAGCAGCTTGGCGGGAACTAATGAAAAACTGTTTTTT. Translation: CASSLAGTNEKLFF. Filled out from reference TRBV7-9 and TRBJ1-4, the complete variable domain reads DTGVSQNPRHKITKRGQNVTFRCDPISEHNRLYWYRQTLGQGPEFLTYFQNEAQLEKSRLLSDRFSAERPKGSFSTLEIQRTEQGDSAMYLCASSLAGTNEKLFFGSGTQLSVL.

This clone was detected a few times. This chain uses TRBV7-8 with TRBJ1-3; D is unresolved. Trimming took 5 bases from V and 1 from J, leaving 3 bases between them. The CDR3 is 12 amino acids. The germline CDR1 and CDR2 sequences are SGHVS and FQNEAQ. In nucleotides, the CDR3 is TGTGCCAGCAGCCGATCTGGAAACACCATATATTTT. Translating it yields CASSRSGNTIYF.

The chain has TRBV5-6 and TRBJ2-7, with D uncertain. Germline CDR1 and CDR2: SGHDT and YYEEEE. V lost 2 bases and J 3 bases, leaving 18 bases between the germline ends. This CDR3 is 16 amino acids long. The CDR3 DNA follows: TGTGCCAGCAGCTTAATTCAGTCCTGGGCTTTCTACGAGCAGTACTTC. Its protein product is CASSLIQSWAFYEQYF.

This sequence joins TRBV28 and TRBJ1-1; TRBD1 is a possible D gene (5 bases). Looked up from germline, CDR1 is MDHEN and CDR2 is SYDVKM. The CDR3 is 15 residues long. Trimming cost V 2 bases and J 5 bases, with 15 bases left between them. This CDR3 is CASSLQEWGRTEAFF. The CDR3 DNA reads as TGTGCCAGCAGTTTACAAGAATGGGGGAGGACTGAAGCTTTCTTT.

V usage is TRBV11-3 and J usage is TRBJ2-1, with 8 bases matching TRBD1. The V gene end was trimmed by 5 bases and the J gene end by 7 bases; junction bases not matched to a gene: 19. The CDR3 runs to 18 residues. Germline loops: CDR1 SGHNT, CDR2 YENEEA. In DNA, the CDR3 is TGTGCCAGCAGCGAAACCGGGACAGGAAGTTGGAAAAAGAATGAGCAGTTCTTC. Translating gives CASSETGTGSWKKNEQFF.

There are a few counts of this clone. The chain uses TRBV7-8 and TRBJ1-5, with D uncertain. The CDR3 is 13 residues long. The germline gives CDR1 SGHVS, CDR2 FQNEAQ. The V gene lost 3 bases and the J gene lost 2 bases, with 5 bases spanning the gap. CDR3 amino acids: CASSFGGNQPQHF. DNA of the CDR3: TGTGCCAGCAGCTTTGGGGGCAATCAGCCCCAGCATTTT.

The chain has TRBV11-2 and TRBJ1-1; D call uncertain. There are 14 residues in the CDR3. V lost 7 bases and J lost 11, with 23 bases in between. Germline V lookup: CDR1 SGHAT, CDR2 FQNNGV. CDR3: CASTGGGPFDEAFF. In DNA, the CDR3 is TGTGCCAGCACCGGAGGTGGTCCCTTTGACGAGGCTTTCTTT.

The chain links TRBV28 to TRBJ1-4; maybe TRBD1 (5 bases). Germline-derived CDR1 and CDR2 are MDHEN and SYDVKM. The CDR3 is 13 amino acids. V lost 4 bases, J lost 6 bases, and 9 bases lay in between. Written as DNA, the CDR3 is TGTGCCAGCAGTTCAGGGTCACATGAAAAACTGTTTTTT. Translated, it gives CASSSGSHEKLFF.

To note about this clone: At the DNA level, this CDR3 is encoded by other sequences in the same sample as well. The V and J genes are TRBV7-2 and TRBJ2-5; D is ambiguous. Germline V lookup: CDR1 SGHTA, CDR2 FQGNSA. V was shortened by 1 base and J by 2 bases, with 5 bases between the two germline ends. CDR3 length: 13 amino acids. CDR3 in amino acids: CASSLGRQETQYF. CDR3 DNA sequence: TGTGCCAGCAGCTTAGGGCGGCAAGAGACCCAGTACTTC.

V and J are TRBV15 and TRBJ1-1; possibly TRBD1 for D (6 bases). Trimming took 4 bases from V and 4 from J, leaving 19 bases between them. Germline V gene data show CDR1 as LNHNV and CDR2 as YYDKDF (reference sequence). The CDR3 covers 16 residues. CDR3: CATSKMRGEAGTEAFF. CDR3 DNA sequence: TGTGCCACCAGCAAGATGAGGGGGGAGGCCGGCACTGAAGCTTTCTTT.

This clone came up a few times. V is TRBV7-9 and J is TRBJ1-1; TRBD1 matches at 7 bases. In germline, CDR1 is SEHNR, CDR2 FQNEAQ (reference sequence). This CDR3 is built from 15 residues. The V and J ends lost 5 bases and 2 bases, in that order; junction bases with no gene match: 8. The CDR3 loop reads CASSLQGGANTEAFF. The CDR3, as DNA: TGTGCCAGCAGCCTTCAGGGGGGGGCCAACACTGAAGCTTTCTTT. Variable domain in full (rest from reference TRBV7-9 and TRBJ1-1): DTGVSQNPRHKITKRGQNVTFRCDPISEHNRLYWYRQTLGQGPEFLTYFQNEAQLEKSRLLSDRFSAERPKGSFSTLEIQRTEQGDSAMYLCASSLQGGANTEAFFGQGTRLTVV.

V is TRBV10-3 and J is TRBJ1-4; D remains ambiguous. Trimming shortened V by 6 bases and J by 0 bases, and 5 bases separated the two germline ends. Germline V gene data show CDR1 as ENHRY and CDR2 as SYGVKD. The CDR3 is 13 residues long. The CDR3 DNA reads as TGTGCCATCAGACTAGCAACTAATGAAAAACTGTTTTTT. Amino acids: CAIRLATNEKLFF.

This chain joins TRBV11-2 and TRBJ2-7; D call uncertain. V was pared by 3 bases and J by 4 bases, with 7 bases between. Germline CDR1 SGHAT, CDR2 FQNNGV. The length of the CDR3 is 12 residues. CDR3 in amino acids: CASSLVGYEQYF. The DNA of the CDR3 is TGTGCCAGCAGCTTGGTAGGGTACGAGCAGTACTTC.

J is TRBJ2-6 and V is TRBV28; no firm D call. CDR1 and CDR2 from the germline V gene are MDHEN and SYDVKM. V lost 8 bases and J 1 base, leaving 18 bases between the germline ends. This CDR3 region has 17 residues. The CDR3 region has the DNA TGTGCCAGCTCCTCCCCTTCCAGAGTTTCTGGGGCCAACGTCCTGACTTTC. Translated, it gives CASSSPSRVSGANVLTF.

The gene calls are TRBV10-3 and TRBJ2-3; D perhaps matches TRBD1 (6 bases). Trimming cost V 5 bases and J 6 bases, with 9 bases left between them. CDR1 is ENHRY and CDR2 is SYGVKD in the germline V gene. This CDR3 region has 12 residues. In nucleotides, the CDR3 is TGTGCCATCAGTCGGACAGTTGATACGCAGTATTTT. Translated: CAISRTVDTQYF.

The chain couples TRBV9 to TRBJ2-1; a weak D match, TRBD2 (8 bases). Germline V gives CDR1 SGDLS, CDR2 YYNGEE. The V end was cut by 3 bases, the J end by 4 bases, with 26 bases between. CDR3 length: 19 residues. The CDR3 spells CASSARDSRTSGPYNEQFF. The CDR3 DNA is TGTGCCAGCAGCGCCCGGGACAGTCGAACTAGCGGACCATACAATGAGCAGTTCTTC.

This chain uses TRBV18 with TRBJ1-1; D remains ambiguous. The germline V gene has CDR1 KGHSH and CDR2 LQKENI. The CDR3 spans 13 residues. V lost 4 bases and J lost 2, with 8 bases in between. DNA for the CDR3: TGTGCCAGCTCACATAGCGACAACACTGAAGCTTTCTTT. Its protein is CASSHSDNTEAFF.

The chain links TRBV14 to TRBJ1-2; tentatively, D is TRBD1 (5 bases). This CDR3 spans 14 amino acids. From germline, CDR1 is SGHDN and CDR2 FVKESK. The V end was cut by 4 bases, the J end by 3 bases, with 12 bases between. Here the CDR3 DNA reads TGTGCCAGCAGCCGGTCGGGCAGGGACTATGGCTACACCTTC. It codes for CASSRSGRDYGYTF.

The rearrangement joins TRBV7-9 to TRBJ1-5; TRBD1 matches 9 bases. The V gene's germline CDR1 is SEHNR and CDR2 FQNEAQ (reference sequence). V was clipped by 4 bases and J by 7 bases; unmatched bases: 2. This CDR3 spans 13 amino acids. The CDR3 is CASSSGQGQPQHF. CDR3 nucleotides: TGTGCCAGCAGCTCCGGACAGGGGCAGCCCCAGCATTTT.

V and J are TRBV7-2 and TRBJ1-2; 11 bases match TRBD1. CDR1 is SGHTA, CDR2 FQGNSA, per germline. J gave up 6 bases and V 5 bases, and 8 bases lay outside the gene matches. The CDR3 covers 15 residues. CDR3 DNA sequence: TGTGCCAGCAGCGAGGACAGGGGGCTAGGAAATGGCTACACCTTC. It yields the protein CASSEDRGLGNGYTF.

Remarks on this clone: Sequence at one end of the junction differs from germline and may be a read error. This chain links TRBV9 with TRBJ1-5; D gene unclear. Per germline, CDR1 SGDLS and CDR2 YYNGEE. The CDR3 extends over 13 amino acids. Here the CDR3 DNA reads TGTGCCAGCAGCACCAACGTTAATCGGCCCCAGCATTTT. Protein: CASSTNVNRPQHF.

The J gene is TRBJ1-4, the V gene TRBV29-1; D is unclear. The CDR3 is made up of 14 amino acids. CDR1 and CDR2 (germline): SQVTM, ANQGSEA. Trimming removed 4 bases from V and 0 bases from J, with 9 bases in between. The DNA of the CDR3 is TGCAGCGTTGGGAAAGGATCAACTAATGAAAAACTGTTTTTT. Its protein is CSVGKGSTNEKLFF.